This TCR beta chain was retrieved from a study of T cells in Graves' hyperthyroidism and ophthalmopathy. A patient was excluded if there was uncontrolled infection, other autoimmune disease, pregnancy or lactation. Study-wide results and caveats: Blood also held most thyroid clonotypes expanded beyond 0.001. From stable hyperthyroidism, ophthalmopathy was separated by a 13 V-J model.

Note on this clonotype: As yet, its antigen is unknown.

The CDR3 contains 11 residues. Trimming took 5 bases from V and 5 from J, leaving 8 bases between them. The V gene's germline CDR1 is SQVTM and CDR2 ANQGSEA. Amplified TCR beta CDR3 regions came from RNA transcripts. HTBI primers were used for first-round RT-PCR of the TCR CDR3. TCRdb re-called the multiplex PCR reads through MiXCR, storing one row per CDR3 protein. The data show fewer than 600,000 distinct CDR3 sequences, about 15% seen once. The rearrangement joins TRBV29-1 to TRBJ2-3; D gene unclear. This clonotype was sampled from a woman aged 40 to 50 with Graves' hyperthyroidism. Sequenced input: blood. Here the CDR3 DNA reads TGCAGCGTTTTACCCAAAGATACGCAGTATTTT. It encodes CSVLPKDTQYF.